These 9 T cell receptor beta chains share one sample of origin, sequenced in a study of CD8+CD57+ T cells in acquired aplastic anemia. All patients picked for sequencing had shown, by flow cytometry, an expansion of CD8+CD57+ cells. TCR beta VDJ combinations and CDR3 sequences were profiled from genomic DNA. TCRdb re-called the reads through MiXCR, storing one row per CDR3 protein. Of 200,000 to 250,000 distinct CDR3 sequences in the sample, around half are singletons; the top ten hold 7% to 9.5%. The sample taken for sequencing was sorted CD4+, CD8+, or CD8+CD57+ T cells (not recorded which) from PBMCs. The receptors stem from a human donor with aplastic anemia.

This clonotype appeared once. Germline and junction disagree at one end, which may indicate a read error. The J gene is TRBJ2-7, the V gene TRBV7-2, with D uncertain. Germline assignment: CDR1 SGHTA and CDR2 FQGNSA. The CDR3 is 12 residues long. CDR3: CASSFHSHERYF. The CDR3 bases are TGTGCCAGCAGCTTCCACAGCCACGAGCGGTACTTC.

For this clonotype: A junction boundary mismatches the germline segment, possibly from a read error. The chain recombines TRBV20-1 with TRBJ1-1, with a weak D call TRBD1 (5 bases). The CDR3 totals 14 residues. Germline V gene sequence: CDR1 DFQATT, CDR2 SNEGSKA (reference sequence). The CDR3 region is CSARMTALNTEAIF. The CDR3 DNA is TGCAGTGCGAGAATGACAGCCCTGAACACTGAAGCTATCTTT.

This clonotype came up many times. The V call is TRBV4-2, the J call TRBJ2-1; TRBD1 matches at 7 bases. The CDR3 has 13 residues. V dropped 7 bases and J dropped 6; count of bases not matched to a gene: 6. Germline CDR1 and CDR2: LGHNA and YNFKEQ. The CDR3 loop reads CASTQGESNEQFF. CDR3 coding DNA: TGTGCCAGCACCCAGGGGGAGAGCAATGAGCAGTTCTTC.

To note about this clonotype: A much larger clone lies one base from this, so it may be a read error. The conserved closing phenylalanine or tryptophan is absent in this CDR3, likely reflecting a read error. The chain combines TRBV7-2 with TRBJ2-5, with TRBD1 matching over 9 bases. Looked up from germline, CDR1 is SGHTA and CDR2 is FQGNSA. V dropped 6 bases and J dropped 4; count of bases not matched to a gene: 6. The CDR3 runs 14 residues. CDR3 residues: CASSFTDRGETQYY. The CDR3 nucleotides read TGTGCCAGCAGTTTCACGGACAGGGGAGAGACCCAGTACTAC.

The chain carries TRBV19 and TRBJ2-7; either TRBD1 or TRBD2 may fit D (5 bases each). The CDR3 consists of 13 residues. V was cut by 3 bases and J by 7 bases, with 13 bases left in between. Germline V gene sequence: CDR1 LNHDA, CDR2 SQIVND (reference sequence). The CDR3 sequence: CASSIRGTGEQYF. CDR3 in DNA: TGTGCCAGTAGTATCAGAGGGACGGGGGAGCAGTACTTC.

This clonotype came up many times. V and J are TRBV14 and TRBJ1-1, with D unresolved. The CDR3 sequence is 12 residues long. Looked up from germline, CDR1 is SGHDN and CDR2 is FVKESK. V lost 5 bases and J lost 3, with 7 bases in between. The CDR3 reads CASSLMDTEAFF. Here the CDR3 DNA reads TGTGCCAGCAGCTTAATGGACACTGAAGCTTTCTTT.

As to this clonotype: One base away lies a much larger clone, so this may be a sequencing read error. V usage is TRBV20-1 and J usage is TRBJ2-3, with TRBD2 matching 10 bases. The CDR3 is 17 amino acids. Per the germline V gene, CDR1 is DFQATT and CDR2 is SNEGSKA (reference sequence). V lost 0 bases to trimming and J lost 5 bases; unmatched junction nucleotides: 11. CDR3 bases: TGCAGTGCTAGAGATTGGATTAGCGGGGGGCATGAAGATACGCAGTATTTT. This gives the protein CSARDWISGGHEDTQYF.

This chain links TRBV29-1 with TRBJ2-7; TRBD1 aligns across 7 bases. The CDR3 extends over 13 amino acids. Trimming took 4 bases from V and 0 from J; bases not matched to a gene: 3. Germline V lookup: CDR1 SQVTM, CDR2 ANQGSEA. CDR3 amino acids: CSVGQGLSYEQYF. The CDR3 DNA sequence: TGCAGCGTTGGACAGGGCCTCTCCTACGAGCAGTACTTC.

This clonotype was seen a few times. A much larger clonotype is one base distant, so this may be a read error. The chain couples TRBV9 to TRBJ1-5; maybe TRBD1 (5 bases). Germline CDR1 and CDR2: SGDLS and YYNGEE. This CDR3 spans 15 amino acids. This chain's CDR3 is CASSPRSGTNLPQHF. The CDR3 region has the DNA TGTGCCAGCAGCCCCCGCTCGGGGACCAATCTGCCCCAGCATTTT.